These 16 T cell receptor beta chains were sequenced from one sample in a study of a mutant IDH1 vaccine in newly diagnosed glioma. Sample time point: week 5, during vaccination. A 20-mer mutant IDH1 peptide at 300 ug was injected subcutaneously with topical imiquimod. Profiled with immunoSEQ multiplex PCR; TCRdb holds only in-frame clones, not every one. The table includes under 30,000 clones, 65% to 80% detected once. Their antigens are not known. The sample was PBMCs, taken from a glioma patient whose treatment included an IDH1 peptide vaccine. Receptor source: a man aged 35 to 55 with glioma.

This chain links TRBV14 with TRBJ1-3; D unclear. This CDR3 region has 14 residues. V was shortened by 6 bases and J by 4 bases, with 13 bases between the two germline ends. Germline CDR1 reads SGHDN; CDR2 reads FVKESK. For the CDR3, the DNA is TGTGCCAGCAGGACGGACGCAACCGGAAACACCATATATTTT. Translating gives CASRTDATGNTIYF.

CDR3 amino acids: CASSEWGSLGQYF. As DNA, the CDR3 is TGTGCCAGCAGTGAGTGGGGCTCCCTTGGGCAGTACTTC. V usage is TRBV2 and J usage is TRBJ2-7, with a possible D match to TRBD1 (5 bases). This CDR3 has 13 amino acids. Per germline, CDR1 SNHLY and CDR2 FYNNEI. Trimming took 3 bases from V and 9 from J, leaving 15 bases between them.

This chain uses TRBV4-1 with TRBJ2-3, with a possible D match to TRBD1 (7 bases). Trimming took 2 bases from V and 3 from J, leaving 18 bases between them. Germline CDR1 and CDR2: MGHRA and YSYEKL. The CDR3 contains 17 residues. CDR3 in DNA: TGCGCCAGCAGCCAACCAGGGGGACTCGGGGCGACAGATACGCAGTATTTT. This translates into CASSQPGGLGATDTQYF.

The chain combines TRBV4-1 with TRBJ2-1, with 7 bases fitting TRBD2. Per germline, CDR1 MGHRA and CDR2 YSYEKL. The CDR3 covers 17 residues. V lost 4 bases and J lost 7; bases outside the gene matches: 16. The CDR3 sequence: CASSREGMGEGRNEQFF. CDR3 sequence (DNA): TGCGCCAGCAGCCGGGAGGGGATGGGGGAGGGCCGAAATGAGCAGTTCTTC.

The sample holds one count of this clone. J is TRBJ2-1 and V is TRBV6-6; 12 nucleotides align to TRBD2. Germline assignment: CDR1 MNHNY and CDR2 SVGAGI (reference sequence). J gave up 6 bases and V 8 bases, and 8 bases lay outside the gene matches. The CDR3 loop spans 15 amino acids. As DNA, the CDR3 is TGTGCCAGCTCAACCGGACTAGCGGGATTCAATGAGCAGTTCTTC. Translation gives CASSTGLAGFNEQFF.

The chain combines TRBV10-1 with TRBJ2-1; possibly TRBD2 for D (6 bases). From germline, CDR1 is WNHNN and CDR2 SYGVQD (reference sequence). The CDR3 has 15 residues. The V gene lost 8 bases and the J gene lost 1 base, with 15 bases spanning the gap. CDR3: CASSEGRGSYNEQFF. CDR3 in DNA: TGCGCCAGCTCGGAGGGTCGAGGGTCCTACAATGAGCAGTTCTTC.

This clone was seen more than once but under ten times. The chain couples TRBV19 to TRBJ2-3, with D maybe TRBD1 (8 bases). With 9 bases removed from V and 4 bases from J, the gap between germline ends came to 14 bases. CDR1 and CDR2 from the germline V gene are LNHDA and SQIVND (reference sequence). CDR3 length: 13 residues. In DNA, the CDR3 is TGTGCCAGCGGACAGGGAGGGTCAGATACGCAGTATTTT. Translation gives CASGQGGSDTQYF. Together with reference TRBV19 and TRBJ2-3, the CDR3 gives the full variable domain: DGGITQSPKYLFRKEGQNVTLSCEQNLNHDAMYWYRQDPGQGLRLIYYSQIVNDFQKGDIAEGYSVSREKKESFPLTVTSAQKNPTAFYLCASGQGGSDTQYFGPGTRLTVL.

V gene TRBV5-1 combines with J gene TRBJ1-1, with 10 bases aligning to TRBD1. The V gene end was trimmed by 3 bases and the J gene end by 5 bases; junction bases not matched to a gene: 4. Germline V gene lookup returns CDR1 SGHRS and CDR2 YFSETQ. The length of the CDR3 is 14 residues. The CDR3 sequence is CASSSRTGGTEAFF. CDR3 bases: TGCGCCAGCAGCTCAAGGACAGGGGGGACTGAAGCTTTCTTT.

The chain couples TRBV5-1 to TRBJ2-1; D might be TRBD2 (6 bases). Trimming cost V 4 bases and J 6 bases, with 17 bases left between them. This CDR3 has 15 amino acids. Germline loops: CDR1 SGHRS, CDR2 YFSETQ. CDR3 bases: TGCGCCAGCAGCCACTCCGGGACTGGAATCAATGAGCAGTTCTTC. It codes for CASSHSGTGINEQFF. Full variable domain (rest looked up from reference TRBV5-1 and TRBJ2-1): KAGVTQTPRYLIKTRGQQVTLSCSPISGHRSVSWYQQTPGQGLQFLFEYFSETQRNKGNFPGRFSGRQFSNSRSEMNVSTLELGDSALYLCASSHSGTGINEQFFGPGTRLTVL.

The chain links TRBV5-1 to TRBJ2-5, with TRBD2 matching 13 bases. CDR3 size: 18 residues. Germline V CDR1 and CDR2: SGHRS, YFSETQ. V was pared by 1 base and J by 5 bases, with 11 bases of the junction left unmatched. CDR3 sequence reads: CASSLTTGLAGVKETQYF. Here the CDR3 DNA reads TGCGCCAGCAGCTTGACCACCGGACTAGCGGGAGTTAAGGAGACCCAGTACTTC.

The chain recombines TRBV6-1 with TRBJ2-1; D is possibly TRBD2 (6 bases). Germline V gene lookup returns CDR1 MNHNS and CDR2 SASEGT. The CDR3 contains 15 residues. The ends were cut back, 0 bases at V and 7 bases at J, with 13 bases in the middle. DNA of the CDR3: TGTGCCAGCAGTGAAGCCCCCAGCGGGTGGAATGAGCAGTTCTTC. Encoded protein: CASSEAPSGWNEQFF.

The J gene is TRBJ2-5, the V gene TRBV11-2; 7 bases are a match to TRBD2. This CDR3 is built from 18 residues. CDR1 is SGHAT, CDR2 FQNNGV, per germline. With V trimmed by 1 base and J by 5 bases, 16 bases remained unmatched. CDR3 nucleotides: TGTGCCAGCAGCTTAGCCGGTCCTAGCGGAGGGTTAGGGGAGACCCAGTACTTC. This gives the protein CASSLAGPSGGLGETQYF. Variable domain in full (rest from reference TRBV11-2 and TRBJ2-5): EAGVAQSPRYKIIEKRQSVAFWCNPISGHATLYWYQQILGQGPKLLIQFQNNGVVDDSQLPKDRFSAERLKGVDSTLKIQPAKLEDSAVYLCASSLAGPSGGLGETQYFGPGTRLLVL.

This rearrangement joins TRBV5-6 to TRBJ2-5, with TRBD1 matching over 12 bases. The V segment lost 4 bases and the J segment 4 bases; nucleotides outside the gene matches: 8. The CDR3 is made up of 16 amino acids. CDR1 is SGHDT, CDR2 YYEEEE, per germline. As DNA, the CDR3 is TGTGCCAGCAGCGGGACAGGGGGCCCGAGCGGAGAGACCCAGTACTTC. Its translation: CASSGTGGPSGETQYF.

A single count supports this clone. The J gene is TRBJ1-6, the V gene TRBV27; D is possibly TRBD1 (6 bases). Deletions cut 6 bases from V and 8 bases from J, with 8 bases between. The germline V gene encodes CDR1 MNHEY and CDR2 SMNVEV (reference sequence). The CDR3 runs to 12 residues. The CDR3 region is CASSHRDSPLHF. The CDR3 DNA sequence: TGTGCCAGCAGCCACAGGGATTCACCCCTCCACTTT.

The chain employs TRBV5-1 and TRBJ2-1; 13 bases agree with TRBD2. CDR3 length: 15 residues. Germline CDR1 and CDR2: SGHRS and YFSETQ. V dropped 3 bases and J dropped 7; count of bases not matched to a gene: 4. The CDR3 nucleotides read TGCGCCAGCAGCTCGACTAGCGGGAGGTGGAATGAGCAGTTCTTC. Its translation: CASSSTSGRWNEQFF.

The chain employs TRBV25-1 and TRBJ2-5; D remains unclear. The CDR3 totals 17 residues. Deletions cut 3 bases from V and 2 bases from J, with 19 bases between. Germline assignment: CDR1 MGHDK and CDR2 SYGVNS. The CDR3 is CASSDLIGSTLQETQYF. The CDR3 coding sequence is TGTGCCAGCAGTGACTTAATCGGAAGTACCCTACAAGAGACCCAGTACTTC.